This TCR beta chain was sequenced during a study of blood T cell repertoires in COVID-19 (dated by TCRdb to the early 2020s). In the study overall: The collaborator samples originated in the United States, Italy and Spain and spanned the acute and convalescent phases of COVID-19. Nearly every sample came with metadata listing a de-identified subject ID, COVID-19 status, age in years and sex. A freely available public database, intended as a resource for researchers studying the immune response to SARS-CoV-2, is where the repertoires were released. Samples were obtained from the ongoing ImmuneRACE study (first 160 participants) and from 1,254 subjects provided by 6 global collaborators. Subjects who had been exposed to COVID-19, were actively infected with it, or had recovered from it provided the deeply sampled blood TCRbeta repertoires that made up the dataset. The prospective study material was composed of cDNA or gDNA derived from T cells, B-cell-depleted T cells, or PBMCs. HLA class I and class II types, where available, came from metadata supplied by the sample provider rather than from assay-based typing. General study outcomes and caveats: The amount of clinical and demographic metadata varied by source and participant and was provided uncurated.

TCRbeta CDR3 regions were amplified from genomic DNA using the immunoSEQ Assay, a bias-controlled multiplex PCR. In the original analysis: The number of nucleated cells in each sample was estimated by amplification of reference gene primers within the assay. To quantify the absolute abundance of each unique TCRbeta CDR3 rearrangement, sequence reads were collapsed and filtered. For each sample, productive Simpson clonality was calculated by taking the square root of Simpson's diversity index across productive rearrangements. As stored in TCRdb, this immuneACCESS dataset retains in-frame rearrangements with V and J assigned. A fraction of the clones does not appear; measured against another copy, unresolved V genes explain less than half of the discrepancy, and the remainder lacks a known reason. V and J calls and clone size are given by that table; D and trimming were obtained from the DNA. The sample data list under 200,000 clones, and 83% of these were observed just once. Less than 2% of the sample is in the top ten clones.

This clone was seen more than once but under ten times. No antigen is known for it. It has no much larger one-base neighbor in the sample; base qualities were not kept. Collaborating institutions collected whole blood in K2EDTA tubes following their own protocols. For TCRbeta analysis, collaborators shipped samples as frozen whole blood, isolated PBMCs, or DNA extracted from either of those sample types. CDR1 is given as MDHEN and CDR2 as SYDVKM, both from the germline V gene. Counted from cysteine to phenylalanine, this CDR3 has 12 amino acids. Left in the record is the CDR3 DNA by itself, 36 bases read in frame from the first base. V was cut back by 6 bases and J by 3 bases, leaving a gap of 9 bases between them.

The receptor's source is a human donor in a cohort sampled during active COVID-19. The specimen sequenced was peripheral blood. This sequence uses TRBV28 and TRBJ2-7; the D gene cannot be named for sure. The DNA sequence is given as TGTGCCAGCAGCCTACTGAACTACGAGCAGTACTTC. The resulting protein is CASSLLNYEQYF.